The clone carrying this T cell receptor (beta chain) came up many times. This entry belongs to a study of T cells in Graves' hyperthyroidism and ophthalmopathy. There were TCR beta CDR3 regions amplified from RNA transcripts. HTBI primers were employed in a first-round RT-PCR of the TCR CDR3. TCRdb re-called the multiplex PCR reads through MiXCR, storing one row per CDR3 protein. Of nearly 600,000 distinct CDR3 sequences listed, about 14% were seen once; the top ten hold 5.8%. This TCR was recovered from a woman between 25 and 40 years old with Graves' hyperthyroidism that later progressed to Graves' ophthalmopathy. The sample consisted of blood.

CDR3 amino acids: CATSRDLLRTGDQPQHF. CDR3 coding DNA: TGTGCCACCAGCAGAGATCTCTTGAGGACAGGCGATCAGCCCCAGCATTTT. The chain joins TRBV15 to TRBJ1-5, with 7 bases aligning to TRBD1. The germline gives CDR1 LNHNV, CDR2 YYDKDF (reference sequence). The CDR3 length is 17 residues. Unmatched junction bases numbered 10, after V lost 0 bases and J lost 5 bases.